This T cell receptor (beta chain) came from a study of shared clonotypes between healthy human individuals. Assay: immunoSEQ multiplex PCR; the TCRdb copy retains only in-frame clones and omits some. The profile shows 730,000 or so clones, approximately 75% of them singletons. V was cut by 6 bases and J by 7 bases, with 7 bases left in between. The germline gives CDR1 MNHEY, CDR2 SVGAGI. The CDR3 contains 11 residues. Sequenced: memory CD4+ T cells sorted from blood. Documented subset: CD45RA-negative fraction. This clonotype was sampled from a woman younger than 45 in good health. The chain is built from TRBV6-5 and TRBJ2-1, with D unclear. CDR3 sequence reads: CASRSLNEQFF. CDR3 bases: TGTGCCAGCAGAAGTCTGAATGAGCAGTTCTTC.